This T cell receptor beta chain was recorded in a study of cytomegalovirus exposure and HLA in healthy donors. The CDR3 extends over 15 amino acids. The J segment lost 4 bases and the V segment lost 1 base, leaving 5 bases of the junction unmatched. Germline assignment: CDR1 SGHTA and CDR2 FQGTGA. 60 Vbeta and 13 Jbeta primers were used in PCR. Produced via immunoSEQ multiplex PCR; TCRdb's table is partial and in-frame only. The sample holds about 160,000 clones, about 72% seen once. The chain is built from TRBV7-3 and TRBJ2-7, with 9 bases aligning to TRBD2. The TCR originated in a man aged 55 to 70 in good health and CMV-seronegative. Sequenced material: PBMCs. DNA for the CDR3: TGTGCCAGCAGCTTAAGTAGCGGGGGTTATTACGAGCAGTACTTC. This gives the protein CASSLSSGGYYEQYF.